This T cell receptor beta chain was found in a study of T cells in Graves' hyperthyroidism and ophthalmopathy. Amplification of TCR beta CDR3 regions used RNA as the template. In the first-round RT-PCR of the TCR CDR3, the HTBI primer set was used. MiXCR was run by TCRdb on the multiplex PCR reads, yielding one entry per CDR3 protein. The sample consists of about 840,000 distinct CDR3 sequences, roughly 40% of them appearing once. General observations from the study: The majority of expanded thyroid clonotypes above 0.001 also appeared in blood.

The table lists this clonotype with a few counts. What it recognizes is unknown. V dropped 3 bases and J dropped 4 bases, with 10 bases sitting between them. Germline V gene lookup returns CDR1 DFQATT and CDR2 SNEGSKA (reference sequence). This CDR3 contains 14 residues. Patients showing uncontrolled infection, other autoimmune disease, pregnancy or lactation were ineligible. Orbital computed tomography, thyroid ultrasound, serum thyroxine and TRAb, and clinical symptoms together informed the diagnoses. Sequenced material: blood. The chain recombines TRBV20-1 with TRBJ2-6; maybe TRBD1 (6 bases). This TCR came from a man aged 18 to 29 with Graves' hyperthyroidism. The DNA of the CDR3 is TGCAGTGCTAGGTCAGGGGACGGGGCCAACGTCCTGACTTTC. Its translation: CSARSGDGANVLTF.